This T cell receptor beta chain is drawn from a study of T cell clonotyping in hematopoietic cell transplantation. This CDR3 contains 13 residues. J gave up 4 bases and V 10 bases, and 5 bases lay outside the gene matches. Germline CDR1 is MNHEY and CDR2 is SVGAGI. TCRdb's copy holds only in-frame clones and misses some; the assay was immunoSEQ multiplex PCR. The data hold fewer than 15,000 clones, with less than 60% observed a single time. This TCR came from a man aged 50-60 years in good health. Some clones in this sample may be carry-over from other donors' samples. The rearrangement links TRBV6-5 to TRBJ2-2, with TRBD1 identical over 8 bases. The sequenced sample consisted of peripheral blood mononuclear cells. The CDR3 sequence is CATRTGSTGELFF. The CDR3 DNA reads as TGTGCCACCCGGACAGGGTCCACCGGGGAGCTGTTTTTT.